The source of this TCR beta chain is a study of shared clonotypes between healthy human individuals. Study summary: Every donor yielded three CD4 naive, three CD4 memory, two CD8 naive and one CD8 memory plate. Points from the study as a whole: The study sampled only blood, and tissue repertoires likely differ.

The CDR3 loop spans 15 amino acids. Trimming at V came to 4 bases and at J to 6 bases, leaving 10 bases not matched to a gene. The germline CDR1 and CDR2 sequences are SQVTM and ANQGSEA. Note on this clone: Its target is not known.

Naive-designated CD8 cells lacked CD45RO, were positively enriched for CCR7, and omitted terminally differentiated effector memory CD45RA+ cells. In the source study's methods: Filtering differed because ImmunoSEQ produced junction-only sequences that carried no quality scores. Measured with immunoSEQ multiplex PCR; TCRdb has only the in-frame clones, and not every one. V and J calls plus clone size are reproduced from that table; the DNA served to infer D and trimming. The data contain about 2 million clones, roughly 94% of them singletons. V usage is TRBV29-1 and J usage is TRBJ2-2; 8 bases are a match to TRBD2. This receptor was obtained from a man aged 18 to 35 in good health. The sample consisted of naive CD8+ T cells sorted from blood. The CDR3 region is CSVAPSGGNSGELFF. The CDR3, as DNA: TGCAGCGTTGCTCCCAGCGGGGGAAATTCCGGGGAGCTGTTTTTT.